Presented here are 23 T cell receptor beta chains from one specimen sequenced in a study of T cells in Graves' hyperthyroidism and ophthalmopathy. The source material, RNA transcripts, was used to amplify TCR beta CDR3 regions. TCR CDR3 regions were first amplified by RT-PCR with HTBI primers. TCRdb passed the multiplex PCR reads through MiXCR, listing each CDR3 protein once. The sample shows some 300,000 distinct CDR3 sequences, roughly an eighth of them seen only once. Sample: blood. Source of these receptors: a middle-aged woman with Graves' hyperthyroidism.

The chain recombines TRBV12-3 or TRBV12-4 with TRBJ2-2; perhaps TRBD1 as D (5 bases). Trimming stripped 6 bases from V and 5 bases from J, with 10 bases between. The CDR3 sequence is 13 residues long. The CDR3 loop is CASRPQETGELFF. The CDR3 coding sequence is TGTGCCAGCAGGCCACAGGAAACCGGGGAGCTGTTTTTT.

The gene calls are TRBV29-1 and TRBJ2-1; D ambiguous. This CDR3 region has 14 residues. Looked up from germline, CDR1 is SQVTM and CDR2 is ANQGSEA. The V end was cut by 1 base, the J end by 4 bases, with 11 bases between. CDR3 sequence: CSVEARSRYNEQFF. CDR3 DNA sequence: TGCAGCGTTGAAGCCCGAAGCAGGTACAATGAGCAGTTCTTC.

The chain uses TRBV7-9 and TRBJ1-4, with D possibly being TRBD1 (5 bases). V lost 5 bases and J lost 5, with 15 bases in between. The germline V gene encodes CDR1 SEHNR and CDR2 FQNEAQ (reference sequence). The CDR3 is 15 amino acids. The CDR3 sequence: CASSAAETENEKLFF. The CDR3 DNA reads TGTGCCAGCAGCGCAGCTGAGACAGAGAATGAAAAACTGTTTTTT.

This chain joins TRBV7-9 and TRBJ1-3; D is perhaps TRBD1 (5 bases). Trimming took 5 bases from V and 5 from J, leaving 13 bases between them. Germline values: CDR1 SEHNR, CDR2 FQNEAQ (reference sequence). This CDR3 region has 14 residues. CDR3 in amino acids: CASSPATVRNTIYF. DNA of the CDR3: TGTGCCAGCAGCCCGGCGACAGTACGAAACACCATATATTTT.

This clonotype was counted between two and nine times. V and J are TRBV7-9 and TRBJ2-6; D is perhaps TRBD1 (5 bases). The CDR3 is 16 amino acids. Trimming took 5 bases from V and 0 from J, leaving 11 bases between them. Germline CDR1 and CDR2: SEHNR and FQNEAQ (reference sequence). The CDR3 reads CASSPPRVSGANVLTF. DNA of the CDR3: TGTGCCAGCAGCCCCCCCAGGGTCTCTGGGGCCAACGTCCTGACTTTC.

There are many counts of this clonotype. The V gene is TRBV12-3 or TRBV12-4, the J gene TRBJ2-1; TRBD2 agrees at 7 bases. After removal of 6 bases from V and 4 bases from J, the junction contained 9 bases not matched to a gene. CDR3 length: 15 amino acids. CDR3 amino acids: CASRSSSGSYNEQFF. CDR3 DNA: TGTGCCAGCAGATCTTCTAGCGGATCTTACAATGAGCAGTTCTTC.

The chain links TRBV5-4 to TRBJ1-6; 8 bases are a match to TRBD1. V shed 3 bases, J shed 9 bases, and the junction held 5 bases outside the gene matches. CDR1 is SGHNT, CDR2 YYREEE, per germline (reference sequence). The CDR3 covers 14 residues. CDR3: CASSSGGFTSPLHF. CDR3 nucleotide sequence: TGTGCCAGCAGCTCAGGGGGCTTTACTTCACCCCTCCACTTT.

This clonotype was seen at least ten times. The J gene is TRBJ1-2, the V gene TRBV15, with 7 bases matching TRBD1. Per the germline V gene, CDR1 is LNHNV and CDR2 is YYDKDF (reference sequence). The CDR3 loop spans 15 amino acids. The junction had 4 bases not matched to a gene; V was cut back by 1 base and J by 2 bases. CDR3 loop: CATSRGDRVNYGYTF. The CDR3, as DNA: TGTGCCACCAGCAGAGGAGACAGGGTAAACTATGGCTACACCTTC.

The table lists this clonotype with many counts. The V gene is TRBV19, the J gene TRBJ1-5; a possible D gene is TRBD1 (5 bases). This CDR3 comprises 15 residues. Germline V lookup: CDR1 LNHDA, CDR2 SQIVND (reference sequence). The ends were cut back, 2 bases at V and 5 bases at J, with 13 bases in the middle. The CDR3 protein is CASSIQGIGDQPQHF. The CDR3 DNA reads TGTGCCAGTAGTATACAGGGAATAGGAGATCAGCCCCAGCATTTT.

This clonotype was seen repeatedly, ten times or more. The CDR3 region is CSARDRAAFF. CDR3 bases: TGCAGTGCTAGAGATAGGGCAGCTTTCTTT. The chain carries TRBV20-1 and TRBJ1-1; D not resolved. The length of the CDR3 is 10 residues. Trimming left V 0 bases short and J 10 bases short, with 6 bases between. CDR1 is DFQATT, CDR2 SNEGSKA, per germline (reference sequence).

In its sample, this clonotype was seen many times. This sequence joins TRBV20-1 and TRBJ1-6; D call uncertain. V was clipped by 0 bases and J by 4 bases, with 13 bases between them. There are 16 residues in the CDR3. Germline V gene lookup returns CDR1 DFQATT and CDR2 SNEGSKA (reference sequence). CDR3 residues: CSARDSRAPYNSPLHF. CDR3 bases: TGCAGTGCTAGAGATTCCCGGGCCCCTTATAATTCACCCCTCCACTTT.

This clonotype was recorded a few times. For the CDR3, the DNA is TGTGCCAGCAGCTTAGCTCGAGGTGAAGCTTTCTTT. It specifies CASSLARGEAFF. The chain carries TRBV7-9 and TRBJ1-1; D unresolved. The CDR3 is 12 residues long. Germline V CDR1 and CDR2: SEHNR, FQNEAQ (reference sequence). V lost 0 bases to trimming and J lost 7 bases, with 6 bases between them.

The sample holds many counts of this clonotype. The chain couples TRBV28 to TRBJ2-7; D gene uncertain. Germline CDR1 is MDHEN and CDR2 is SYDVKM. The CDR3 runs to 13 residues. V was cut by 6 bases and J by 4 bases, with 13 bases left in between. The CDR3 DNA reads TGTGCCAGCAGATCCCCGTCCCAATACGAGCAGTACTTC. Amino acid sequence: CASRSPSQYEQYF.

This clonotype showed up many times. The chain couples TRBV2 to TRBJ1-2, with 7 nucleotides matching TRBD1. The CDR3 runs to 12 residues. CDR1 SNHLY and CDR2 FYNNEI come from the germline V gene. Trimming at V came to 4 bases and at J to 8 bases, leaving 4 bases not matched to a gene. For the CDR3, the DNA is TGTGCCAGCAGTGGTGGGACAGAAGGCTACACCTTC. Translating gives CASSGGTEGYTF.

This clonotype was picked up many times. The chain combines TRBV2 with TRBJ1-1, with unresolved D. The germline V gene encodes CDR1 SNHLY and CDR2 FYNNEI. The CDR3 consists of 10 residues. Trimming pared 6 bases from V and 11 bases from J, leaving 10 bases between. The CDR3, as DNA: TGTGCCAGCAGATCCACGTGGGCTTTCTTT. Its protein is CASRSTWAFF.

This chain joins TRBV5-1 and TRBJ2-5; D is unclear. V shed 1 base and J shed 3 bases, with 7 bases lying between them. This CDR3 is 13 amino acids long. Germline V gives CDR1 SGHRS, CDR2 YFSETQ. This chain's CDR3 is CASSLPPEETQYF. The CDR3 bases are TGCGCCAGCAGCTTGCCCCCAGAAGAGACCCAGTACTTC.

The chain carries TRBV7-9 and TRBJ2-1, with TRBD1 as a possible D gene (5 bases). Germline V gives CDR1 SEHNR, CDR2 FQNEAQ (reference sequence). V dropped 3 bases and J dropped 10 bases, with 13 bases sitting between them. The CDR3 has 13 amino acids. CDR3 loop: CASSLDPTGEQFF. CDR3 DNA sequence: TGTGCCAGCAGCTTGGATCCTACAGGAGAGCAGTTCTTC.

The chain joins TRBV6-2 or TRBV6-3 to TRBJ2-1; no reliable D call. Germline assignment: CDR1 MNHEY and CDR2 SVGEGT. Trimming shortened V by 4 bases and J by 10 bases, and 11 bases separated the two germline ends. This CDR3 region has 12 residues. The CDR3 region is CASSFIGREQFF. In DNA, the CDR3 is TGTGCCAGCAGTTTCATCGGACGCGAGCAGTTCTTC.

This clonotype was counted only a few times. CDR3 sequence: CASSLEVLGKLFF. For the CDR3, the DNA is TGTGCCAGCAGCTTAGAAGTTTTAGGGAAACTGTTTTTT. The J gene is TRBJ1-4, the V gene TRBV7-2; the D is unclear. In germline, CDR1 is SGHTA, CDR2 FQGNSA. The CDR3 has 13 amino acids. V was cut by 1 base and J by 11 bases, with 11 bases left in between.

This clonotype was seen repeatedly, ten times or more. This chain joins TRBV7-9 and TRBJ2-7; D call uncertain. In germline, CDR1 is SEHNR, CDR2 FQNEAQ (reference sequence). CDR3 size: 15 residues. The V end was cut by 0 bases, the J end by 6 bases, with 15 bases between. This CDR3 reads CASSLAGSAPLEQYF. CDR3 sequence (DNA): TGTGCCAGCAGCTTAGCGGGGTCGGCTCCACTCGAGCAGTACTTC.

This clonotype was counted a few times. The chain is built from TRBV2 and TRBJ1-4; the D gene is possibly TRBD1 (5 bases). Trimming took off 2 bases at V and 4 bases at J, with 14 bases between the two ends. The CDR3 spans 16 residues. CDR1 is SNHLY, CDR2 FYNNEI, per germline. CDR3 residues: CASSETGRGVNEKLFF. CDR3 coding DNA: TGTGCCAGCAGTGAAACAGGACGAGGAGTTAATGAAAAACTGTTTTTT.

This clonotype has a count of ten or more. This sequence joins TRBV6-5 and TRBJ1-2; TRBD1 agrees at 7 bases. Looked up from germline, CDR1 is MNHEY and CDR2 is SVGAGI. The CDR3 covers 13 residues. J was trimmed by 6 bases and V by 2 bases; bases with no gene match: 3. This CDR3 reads CASSYRGLDGYTF. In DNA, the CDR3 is TGTGCCAGCAGTTACAGGGGGCTTGATGGCTACACCTTC.

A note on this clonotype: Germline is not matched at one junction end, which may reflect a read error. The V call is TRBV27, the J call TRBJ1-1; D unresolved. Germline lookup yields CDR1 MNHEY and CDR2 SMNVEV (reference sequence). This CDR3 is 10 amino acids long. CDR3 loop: CATSYPEAFF. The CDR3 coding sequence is TGTGCCACCAGTTACCCTGAAGCTTTCTTT.